This T cell receptor (beta chain) appears in the sequencing data of a study of blood T cells in healthy people across ages. With a J-beta primer mix and a sample-barcoded 5' primer, a second PCR ran about 7 to 12 cycles. Via MiXCR, TCRdb re-called the 5' RACE reads, giving one row per CDR3 protein. The profile shows hundreds of thousands of distinct CDR3 sequences, about 53% of them singletons. Germline V gives CDR1 SEHNR, CDR2 FQNEAQ (reference sequence). CDR3 length: 15 amino acids. V shed 7 bases, J shed 0 bases, and the junction held 5 bases outside the gene matches. This receptor was identified in a man in his sixties in good health. The sample was blood. The chain carries TRBV7-9 and TRBJ1-4, with TRBD1 identical over 7 bases. For the CDR3, the DNA is TGTGCCAGCACTCGACAGGGAGCAACTAATGAAAAACTGTTTTTT. Residues: CASTRQGATNEKLFF.